This is a list of T cell receptor beta chains from one sample in a study of CD8+ T cells in alopecia areata. Here immunoSEQ multiplex PCR was the method, and the copy in TCRdb shows in-frame clones only, minus some. The repertoire has some 110,000 clones, around two fifths of them found once; the top ten carry over 3%. Specimen: CD4+ T cells sorted from blood. These receptors were taken from a human donor with alopecia areata. The CDR3 runs from the conserved cysteine through the conserved F or W. A D gene is named only where the DNA matches it firmly. Clone size, where shown, is once, few, many, or a class for clones that have expanded.

D: .
size: .
J: TRBJ1-2
V: TRBV7-9
DNA: TGTGCCAGCAGCTTAGAGGGGACGGAGGGCTACACCTTC
CDR3: CASSLEGTEGYTF

D: TRBD1
size: few
J: TRBJ2-7
V: TRBV2
DNA: TGTGCCAGCAGTGTGACGACAGGGGGCAATGCCGAGCAGTACTTC
CDR3: CASSVTTGGNAEQYF

D: .
size: .
J: TRBJ2-3
V: TRBV7-2
DNA: TGTGCCAGCAGCCGATTCTCAGATACGCAGTATTTT
CDR3: CASSRFSDTQYF

D: .
size: .
J: TRBJ2-5
V: TRBV6-6
DNA: TGTGCCAGCAGTTATGCATGGAAGCCGACAGAGACCCAGTACTTC
CDR3: CASSYAWKPTETQYF

D: TRBD2
size: few
J: TRBJ2-7
V: TRBV29-1
DNA: TGCAGCGTCGCGGGAGGTTCCTACGAGCAGTACTTC
CDR3: CSVAGGSYEQYF

D: TRBD2
size: .
J: TRBJ2-1
V: TRBV15
DNA: TGTGCCACCAGCAGAGATCACCGCGTACTAGCGGGAGTCTACAATGAGCAGTTCTTC
CDR3: CATSRDHRVLAGVYNEQFF

D: .
size: .
J: TRBJ2-1
V: TRBV5-6
DNA: TGTGCCAGCAGCTTAAACTACGGTACTATTTACAATGAGCAGTTCTTC
CDR3: CASSLNYGTIYNEQFF

D: TRBD2
size: .
J: TRBJ2-5
V: TRBV4-1
DNA: TGCGCCAGCAGCCAAGATGCCGGGAGGGAGACCCAGTACTTC
CDR3: CASSQDAGRETQYF

D: .
size: .
J: TRBJ2-3
V: TRBV11-2
DNA: TGTGCCAGCAGGGTCAGCACAGATACGCAGTATTTT
CDR3: CASRVSTDTQYF

D: TRBD1
size: .
J: TRBJ2-7
V: TRBV5-4
DNA: TGTGCCAGCACCGAAGGGACAGCTTACGAGCAGTACTTC
CDR3: CASTEGTAYEQYF

D: TRBD2
size: .
J: TRBJ2-3
V: TRBV5-1
DNA: TGCGCCAGCAGCCGTACTAGCGGGGGCACAGATACGCAGTATTTT
CDR3: CASSRTSGGTDTQYF

D: TRBD2
size: .
J: TRBJ2-7
V: TRBV29-1
DNA: TGCAGCGTTGGGGGGGGAACCTACGAGCAGTACTTC
CDR3: CSVGGGTYEQYF

D: TRBD1
size: .
J: TRBJ2-1
V: TRBV9
DNA: TGTGCCAGCAGCAAACCCGGGACAGATTACAATGAGCAGTTCTTC
CDR3: CASSKPGTDYNEQFF

D: .
size: many
J: TRBJ1-5
V: TRBV19
DNA: TGTGCCAGTAGTCCGCCGGGGGGCAATCAGCCCCAGCATTTT
CDR3: CASSPPGGNQPQHF

D: .
size: few
J: TRBJ2-5
V: TRBV29-1
DNA: TGCAGCGTCGGGGGTTCGCGGGGCGGGACCCAGTACTTC
CDR3: CSVGGSRGGTQYF

D: .
size: once
J: TRBJ1-2
V: TRBV6-1
DNA: TGTGCCAGCATCATGGGGGCAACGGCATCCGGCTACACCTTC
CDR3: CASIMGATASGYTF

D: .
size: .
J: TRBJ2-4
V: TRBV5-6
DNA: TGTGCCAGCAGCAGGAACATTCAGTACTTC
CDR3: CASSRNIQYF

D: TRBD1
size: .
J: TRBJ2-4
V: TRBV28
DNA: TGTGCCAGCACCTCGGGGGACAGGCTAGCCAAAAACATTCAGTACTTC
CDR3: CASTSGDRLAKNIQYF

D: TRBD1
size: .
J: TRBJ2-7
V: TRBV15
DNA: TGTGCCACCAGCAGAGCCGCGACCGGGACAGGGGGACACGAGCAGTACTTC
CDR3: CATSRAATGTGGHEQYF

D: .
size: .
J: TRBJ2-5
V: TRBV7-2
DNA: TGTGCCAGCAGCTTAGAACTCATCCGAGAGACCCAGTACTTC
CDR3: CASSLELIRETQYF

D: .
size: .
J: TRBJ2-7
V: TRBV5-1
DNA: TGCGCCAGCAGTCGCTACAGTTCCTACGAGCAGTACTTC
CDR3: CASSRYSSYEQYF

D: .
size: .
J: TRBJ1-1
V: TRBV6-6
DNA: TGTGCCAGCAGTGTTTTGAACACTGAAGCTTTCTTT
CDR3: CASSVLNTEAFF

D: .
size: once
J: TRBJ2-5
V: TRBV30
DNA: TGTGCCTGGAGTGTAATGGGGGCGAGAGAGACCCAGTACTTC
CDR3: CAWSVMGARETQYF

D: .
size: .
J: TRBJ2-3
V: TRBV30
DNA: TGTGCCTGGAGGGGAATGGTAGTCACAGATACGCAGTATTTT
CDR3: CAWRGMVVTDTQYF

D: .
size: .
J: TRBJ2-3
V: TRBV29-1
DNA: TGCAGCGCTGAGTTCGCAGATACGCAGTATTTT
CDR3: CSAEFADTQYF

D: TRBD2
size: .
J: TRBJ2-7
V: TRBV7-6
DNA: TGTGCCAGCAGCCTGGGGGGGGACGGCGAGCAGTACTTC
CDR3: CASSLGGDGEQYF

D: .
size: few
J: TRBJ2-3
V: TRBV7-9
DNA: TGTGCCAGCAGCAAAGGTTGGCAGGGTAGCACAGATACGCAGTATTTT
CDR3: CASSKGWQGSTDTQYF

D: TRBD1
size: .
J: TRBJ2-1
V: TRBV5-1
DNA: TGCGCCAGCAGCTCCACCGGGACAGGGTACTACAATGAGCAGTTCTTC
CDR3: CASSSTGTGYYNEQFF

D: TRBD1
size: .
J: TRBJ2-7
V: TRBV7-9
DNA: TGTGCCAGCAGCCCGGAACAGGGGATTAACTACGAGCAGTACTTC
CDR3: CASSPEQGINYEQYF

D: .
size: .
J: TRBJ2-5
V: TRBV29-1
DNA: TGCAGCGTTGCGTTAGGGGAAGAGACCCAGTACTTC
CDR3: CSVALGEETQYF

D: TRBD2
size: .
J: TRBJ2-5
V: TRBV2
DNA: TGTGCCAGCAGCCCAACTAGCGCCGGTGAGACCCAGTACTTC
CDR3: CASSPTSAGETQYF

D: TRBD1
size: few
J: TRBJ1-6
V: TRBV5-1
DNA: TGCGCCAGCAGCTCGGGACAGACCGAATCACCCCTCCACTTT
CDR3: CASSSGQTESPLHF

D: TRBD1
size: many
J: TRBJ2-6
V: TRBV19
DNA: TGTGCCAGTAGACGAGGACAGGCTGGGGCCAACGTCCTGACTTTC
CDR3: CASRRGQAGANVLTF

D: .
size: .
J: TRBJ2-1
V: TRBV5-6
DNA: TGTGCCAGCAGCTTGGCGGGGGGCTTTAACAATGAGCAGTTCTTC
CDR3: CASSLAGGFNNEQFF

D: TRBD1
size: .
J: TRBJ2-7
V: TRBV7-2
DNA: TGTGCCAGCAGACAATGGACAGGCCTCTACGAGCAGTACTTC
CDR3: CASRQWTGLYEQYF

D: TRBD2
size: .
J: TRBJ2-7
V: TRBV14
DNA: TGTGCCAGCAGCGCGACTAGCGGGGCCAGTTACGAGCAGTACTTC
CDR3: CASSATSGASYEQYF